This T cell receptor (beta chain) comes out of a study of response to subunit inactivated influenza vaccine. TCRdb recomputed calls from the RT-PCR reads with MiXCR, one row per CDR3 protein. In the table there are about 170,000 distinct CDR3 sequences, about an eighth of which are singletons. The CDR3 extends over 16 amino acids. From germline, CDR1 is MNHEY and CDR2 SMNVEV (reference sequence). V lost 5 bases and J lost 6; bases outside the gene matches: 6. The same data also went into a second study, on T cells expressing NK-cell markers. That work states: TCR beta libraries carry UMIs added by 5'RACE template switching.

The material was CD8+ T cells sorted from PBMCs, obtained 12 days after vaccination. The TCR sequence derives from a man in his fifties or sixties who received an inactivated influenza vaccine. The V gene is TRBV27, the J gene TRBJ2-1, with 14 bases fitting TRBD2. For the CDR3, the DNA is TGTGCCAGCAGTATCGGGACTAGCGGGAGAGTCAATGAGCAGTTCTTC. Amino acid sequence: CASSIGTSGRVNEQFF.